A single sample gave rise to the 20 T cell receptor beta chains below, sequenced in a study of blood T cell repertoires in COVID-19 (dated by TCRdb to about 2020). Libraries were made using the immunoSEQ multiplex PCR assay. Not all clones reach the TCRdb copy of this immuneACCESS table, which keeps in-frame sequences only. Checked studies attribute under half of the gap to unresolved V genes and leave the rest unexplained. A total of 200,000 to 250,000 clones appear in this sample, about 86% of them only once. The ten biggest clones cover 2% to 2.5% of the sample. Sequencing used peripheral blood. These receptors all come from a woman between 45 and 65 years old with acute or convalescent COVID-19.

This rearrangement joins TRBV2 to TRBJ2-5, with 9 bases aligning to TRBD2. The V gene's germline CDR1 is SNHLY and CDR2 FYNNEI. V shed 7 bases, J shed 5 bases, and the junction held 5 bases outside the gene matches. CDR3 length: 13 residues. The CDR3 DNA sequence: TGTGCCAGCAAGGGAAGCGGGGGGGAGACCCAGTACTTC. Its protein product is CASKGSGGETQYF.

This chain joins TRBV10-3 and TRBJ2-1; 7 nucleotides align to TRBD2. V dropped 5 bases and J dropped 4; count of bases not matched to a gene: 8. The CDR3 has 15 amino acids. Germline-derived CDR1 and CDR2 are ENHRY and SYGVKD. The CDR3 region has the DNA TGTGCCATCAGTCCCGGACTAGACATTTACAATGAGCAGTTCTTC. As protein: CAISPGLDIYNEQFF.

The chain carries TRBV2 and TRBJ2-6; D is unresolved. Germline V CDR1 and CDR2: SNHLY, FYNNEI. V lost 1 base and J 0 bases, leaving 19 bases between the germline ends. CDR3 length: 20 amino acids. In nucleotides, the CDR3 is TGTGCCAGCAGTGAAGGGTTGGGCCCCGAAAGCCCCTCTGGGGCCAACGTCCTGACTTTC. Protein sequence: CASSEGLGPESPSGANVLTF.

The chain carries TRBV3-1 (or the pseudogene TRBV3-2) and TRBJ2-7; TRBD1 is a possible D gene (5 bases). The V and J ends lost 8 bases and 1 base respectively, with 6 bases between them. Per germline, CDR1 LGHDT and CDR2 YNNKEL (reference sequence). The CDR3 contains 11 residues. CDR3 region: CASGASYEQYF. Written as DNA, the CDR3 is TGTGCCAGCGGGGCATCCTACGAGCAGTACTTC.

This clone is a singleton in its sample. The rearrangement links TRBV28 to TRBJ1-1; the match to TRBD1 covers 7 bases. The junction had 1 base not matched to a gene; V was cut back by 1 base and J by 8 bases. Germline CDR1 MDHEN, CDR2 SYDVKM. There are 12 residues in the CDR3. The CDR3 coding sequence is TGTGCCAGCAGTTTATCGGGACAGGAAGCTTTCTTT. Encoded protein: CASSLSGQEAFF.

This chain uses TRBV6-5 with TRBJ2-7, with 9 bases fitting TRBD2. The germline V gene encodes CDR1 MNHEY and CDR2 SVGAGI. V shed 7 bases and J 1 base; nucleotides not matched to a gene: 2. The CDR3 is made up of 13 amino acids. The CDR3 DNA reads TGTGCCAGCACTAGCGGGGTATCCTACGAGCAGTACTTC. Translating it yields CASTSGVSYEQYF.

CDR3 in DNA: TGTGCCAGCAGCTTAGGGACTACTCCTAGCACAGATACGCAGTATTTT. Protein: CASSLGTTPSTDTQYF. The chain links TRBV7-9 to TRBJ2-3; tentative D call: TRBD2 (6 bases). Germline CDR1 reads SEHNR; CDR2 reads FQNEAQ (reference sequence). The CDR3 loop spans 16 amino acids. Trimming took 1 base from V and 0 from J, leaving 11 bases between them.

This chain joins TRBV10-3 and TRBJ2-4; 7 bases are shared with TRBD1. This CDR3 has 14 residues. Germline V CDR1 and CDR2: ENHRY, SYGVKD. V gave up 3 bases and J gave up 4 bases; unmatched junction bases: 3. The CDR3: CAISDRDRKNIQYF. The CDR3 nucleotides are TGTGCCATCAGTGACCGGGACAGAAAAAACATTCAGTACTTC.

The CDR3 loop is CASTMRLGRETQYF. CDR3 in DNA: TGTGCCAGCACCATGAGGCTGGGGCGAGAGACCCAGTACTTC. V gene TRBV27 combines with J gene TRBJ2-5, with D perhaps matching TRBD1 (5 bases). Germline V gene data show CDR1 as MNHEY and CDR2 as SMNVEV (reference sequence). The CDR3 spans 14 residues. Trimming shortened V by 7 bases and J by 4 bases, and 16 bases separated the two germline ends.

J is TRBJ2-3 and V is TRBV18; D unclear. In germline, CDR1 is KGHSH, CDR2 LQKENI. The CDR3 runs to 12 residues. V lost 2 bases and J lost 9, with 9 bases in between. For the CDR3, the DNA is TGTGCCAGCTCACCAGGTACCAGAACGCAGTATTTT. It yields the protein CASSPGTRTQYF.

The rearrangement links TRBV7-9 to TRBJ1-2; D perhaps matches TRBD1 (5 bases). Germline V gene lookup returns CDR1 SEHNR and CDR2 FQNEAQ (reference sequence). Deletions cut 3 bases from V and 7 bases from J, with 15 bases between. The length of the CDR3 is 14 residues. This chain's CDR3 is CASSFPGSGGGYTF. The CDR3 DNA is TGTGCCAGCAGCTTCCCAGGGTCTGGTGGTGGCTACACCTTC.

CDR3 loop: CASSLIQGEGYTF. The DNA for the CDR3 is TGTGCCAGCAGTCTGATCCAGGGGGAAGGCTACACCTTC. This sequence joins TRBV12-3 or TRBV12-4 and TRBJ1-2; TRBD1 matches at 7 bases. V shed 5 bases and J 8 bases; nucleotides not matched to a gene: 8. This CDR3 spans 13 amino acids.

The chain uses TRBV6-2 or TRBV6-3 and TRBJ2-2; TRBD1 aligns across 7 bases. V dropped 6 bases and J dropped 4; count of bases not matched to a gene: 11. The CDR3 sequence is 16 residues long. Germline CDR1 is MNHEY and CDR2 is SVGEGT. CDR3 sequence: CASSRSGTVITGELFF. The CDR3 bases are TGTGCCAGCAGCAGATCCGGGACAGTCATCACCGGGGAGCTGTTTTTT.

J is TRBJ2-1 and V is TRBV6-2 or TRBV6-3, with TRBD2 as a possible D gene (5 bases). Trimming pared 0 bases from V and 4 bases from J, leaving 16 bases between. The CDR3 is 17 residues long. CDR1 is MNHEY and CDR2 is SVGEGT in the germline V gene. CDR3 sequence reads: CASSYSPVTGIYNEQFF. The CDR3, as DNA: TGTGCCAGCAGTTACTCACCTGTAACGGGAATTTACAATGAGCAGTTCTTC.

This sequence joins TRBV10-3 and TRBJ2-7, with 7 bases identical to TRBD1. The junction had 2 bases not matched to a gene; V was cut back by 3 bases and J by 3 bases. The germline V gene encodes CDR1 ENHRY and CDR2 SYGVKD. The CDR3 loop spans 13 amino acids. The CDR3 sequence is CAISEGQDYEQYF. DNA for the CDR3: TGTGCCATCAGTGAAGGACAGGACTACGAGCAGTACTTC.

The CDR3: CASSGPQGAQGRNQPQHF. The CDR3 region has the DNA TGTGCCAGCAGCGGACCACAGGGGGCTCAGGGCCGGAATCAGCCCCAGCATTTT. This chain connects TRBV5-5 to TRBJ1-5, with 9 bases identical to TRBD1. With 4 bases clipped from V and 4 bases from J, the junction kept 15 bases outside the gene matches. Germline V lookup: CDR1 SGHKS, CDR2 YYEKEE (reference sequence). The CDR3 is 18 residues long.

This rearrangement joins TRBV29-1 to TRBJ2-7, with 7 bases fitting TRBD1. With V trimmed by 2 bases and J by 5 bases, 6 bases remained unmatched. The CDR3 runs 13 residues. Germline CDR1 reads SQVTM; CDR2 reads ANQGSEA. CDR3 residues: CSVEIGGANEQYF. The CDR3 DNA reads TGCAGCGTTGAAATAGGGGGCGCGAACGAGCAGTACTTC.

The V call is TRBV7-2, the J call TRBJ1-2; possible D gene TRBD1, 6 bases. The germline gives CDR1 SGHTA, CDR2 FQGNSA. With 5 bases removed from V and 7 bases from J, the gap between germline ends came to 17 bases. The CDR3 is made up of 14 amino acids. This CDR3 is CASSIGGGQAGYTF. In DNA, the CDR3 is TGTGCCAGCAGCATAGGGGGAGGGCAGGCTGGCTACACCTTC.

This sequence joins TRBV5-1 and TRBJ2-7; D perhaps matches TRBD1 (5 bases). The CDR3 runs 12 residues. The V gene's germline CDR1 is SGHRS and CDR2 YFSETQ. V dropped 3 bases and J dropped 6 bases, with 10 bases sitting between them. The CDR3 loop is CASSSPGPEQYF. The CDR3, as DNA: TGCGCCAGCAGCTCCCCAGGGCCCGAGCAGTACTTC.

This clone was detected once. The V call is TRBV6-5, the J call TRBJ2-2, with 8 bases lining up with TRBD2. J was trimmed by 2 bases and V by 6 bases; bases with no gene match: 2. Germline V gene data show CDR1 as MNHEY and CDR2 as SVGAGI. This CDR3 contains 14 residues. The CDR3 reads CASRRGGNTGELFF. The CDR3 nucleotides read TGTGCCAGCAGACGGGGGGGCAACACCGGGGAGCTGTTTTTT.